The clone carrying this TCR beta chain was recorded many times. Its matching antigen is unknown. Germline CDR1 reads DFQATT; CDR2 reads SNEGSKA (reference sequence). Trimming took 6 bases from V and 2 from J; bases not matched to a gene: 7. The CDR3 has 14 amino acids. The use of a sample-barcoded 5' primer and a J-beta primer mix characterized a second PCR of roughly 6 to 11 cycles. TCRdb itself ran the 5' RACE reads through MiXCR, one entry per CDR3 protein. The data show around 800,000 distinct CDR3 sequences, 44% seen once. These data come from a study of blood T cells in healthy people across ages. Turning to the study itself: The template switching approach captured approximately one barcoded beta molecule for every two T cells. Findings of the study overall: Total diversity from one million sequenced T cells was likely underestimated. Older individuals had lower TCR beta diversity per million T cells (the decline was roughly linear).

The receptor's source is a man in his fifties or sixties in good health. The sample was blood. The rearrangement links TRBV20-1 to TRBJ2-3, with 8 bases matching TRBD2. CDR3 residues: CSAPKLAVTDTQYF. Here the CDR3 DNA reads TGCAGTGCGCCTAAACTAGCGGTCACAGATACGCAGTATTTT.